What follows describes a single TCR beta chain. Other DNA variants within this sample encode the same CDR3. In the original analysis: Scientists estimated how many nucleated cells there were by amplifying reference gene primers. The method was immunoSEQ multiplex PCR; TCRdb's version includes in-frame clones alone and lacks a portion of them. V and J calls and clone size are given by that table; D and trimming were obtained from the DNA. The sample gives more than 400,000 clones, 87% of which show up once; about 0.75% is in the top ten. The germline CDR1 and CDR2 sequences are LGHDT and YNNKEL (reference sequence). The CDR3 sequence is 12 residues long. The V and J ends lost 1 base and 8 bases, in that order; junction bases with no gene match: 1. This specimen comes from a study of blood T cell repertoires in COVID-19. Across the whole study: Sites in the United States, Italy and Spain provided acute and convalescent COVID-19 samples. The analysed material was cDNA or gDNA that came from T cells, B-cell-depleted T cells, or PBMCs.

Participants reported their clinical history, and cohort assignment relied on those reports. The chain couples TRBV3-1 (or the pseudogene TRBV3-2) to TRBJ1-2, with 7 positions matching TRBD1. This sequence was found in a woman aged 18-29 years who had recovered from COVID-19. Sequences were obtained from PBMCs or T cells enriched from blood (not recorded which). The CDR3 sequence is CASSQGGGGYTF. CDR3 in DNA: TGTGCCAGCAGCCAAGGAGGGGGCGGCTACACCTTC.